The 9 T cell receptor beta chains below come from one sample, sequenced in a study of T cell responses to AZD1222 COVID-19 vaccine. Clones were sequenced by immunoSEQ multiplex PCR, and TCRdb holds only the in-frame ones, with some missing. The sample consists of 100,000 to 150,000 clones, roughly 87% of them appearing once. The sequencing used peripheral blood, collected on day 0 of AZD1222 vaccination. These receptors were taken from an adult in good health.

The chain is built from TRBV7-3 and TRBJ2-7; D is possibly TRBD1 or TRBD2 (5 bases each). This CDR3 comprises 14 residues. Deletions cut 4 bases from V and 6 bases from J, with 16 bases between. The germline V gene encodes CDR1 SGHTA and CDR2 FQGTGA. CDR3 sequence: CASSSGAGFSEQYF. CDR3 in DNA: TGTGCCAGCAGCTCCGGGGCAGGGTTCTCCGAGCAGTACTTC.

The chain employs TRBV19 and TRBJ1-6; TRBD1 aligns across 12 bases. Germline lookup yields CDR1 LNHDA and CDR2 SQIVND (reference sequence). The CDR3 consists of 20 residues. V trimming: 7 bases; J trimming: 1 base; junction bases outside the gene matches: 14. The CDR3 spells CASKMRTGQGAGSYNSPLHF. The CDR3 bases are TGTGCCAGTAAGATGCGTACGGGACAGGGGGCAGGGTCCTATAATTCACCCCTCCACTTT. Full variable domain (rest looked up from reference TRBV19 and TRBJ1-6): DGGITQSPKYLFRKEGQNVTLSCEQNLNHDAMYWYRQDPGQGLRLIYYSQIVNDFQKGDIAEGYSVSREKKESFPLTVTSAQKNPTAFYLCASKMRTGQGAGSYNSPLHFGNGTRLTVT.

This clone was seen once. The rearrangement uses TRBV24-1 and TRBJ2-2, with 7 bases identical to TRBD1. Germline CDR1 and CDR2: KGHDR and SFDVKD. The CDR3 totals 16 residues. Trimming took 4 bases from V and 1 from J; bases not matched to a gene: 5. Written as DNA, the CDR3 is TGTGCCACCAGTGACGACAGACAGGGGAACACCGGGGAGCTGTTTTTT. Its translation is CATSDDRQGNTGELFF.

The chain employs TRBV3-1 (or the pseudogene TRBV3-2) and TRBJ1-4; TRBD1 matches 9 bases. With 4 bases clipped from V and 8 bases from J, the junction kept 5 bases outside the gene matches. CDR3 length equals 14 residues. Germline CDR1 LGHDT, CDR2 YNNKEL (reference sequence). Written as DNA, the CDR3 is TGTGCCAGCAGCCCGGGACAGGGACGGGAAAAACTGTTTTTT. It encodes CASSPGQGREKLFF.

V usage is TRBV18 and J usage is TRBJ2-5; unclear D gene. The ends were cut back, 2 bases at V and 2 bases at J, with 6 bases in the middle. The CDR3 extends over 13 amino acids. CDR1 and CDR2 from the germline V gene are KGHSH and LQKENI. The CDR3: CASSPGWQETQYF. Here the CDR3 DNA reads TGTGCCAGCTCACCAGGCTGGCAAGAGACCCAGTACTTC.

The chain links TRBV11-1 to TRBJ1-1, with 9 bases matching TRBD1. CDR3 length: 15 residues. The germline V gene has CDR1 SGHAT and CDR2 FQDESV (reference sequence). V was pared by 7 bases and J by 5 bases, with 11 bases of the junction left unmatched. CDR3 nucleotide sequence: TGTGCCAGCACGGTGGGGACAGGGATGTGGACTGAAGCTTTCTTT. This codes for CASTVGTGMWTEAFF.

The V and J genes are TRBV6-4 and TRBJ1-2, with D possibly matching TRBD1 (5 bases). The CDR3 runs to 17 residues. From germline, CDR1 is MRHNA and CDR2 SNTAGT. V was clipped by 1 base and J by 7 bases, with 22 bases between them. CDR3 protein: CASSDLPWDGVRGGYTF. CDR3 DNA: TGTGCCAGCAGTGACTTGCCATGGGACGGAGTGAGGGGTGGCTACACCTTC.

The CDR3 nucleotides are TGTGCCAGCAGTGAGTTCTACGAGCAGTACTTC. Protein product: CASSEFYEQYF. The chain joins TRBV2 to TRBJ2-7, with D unresolved. Looked up from germline, CDR1 is SNHLY and CDR2 is FYNNEI. V gave up 3 bases and J gave up 3 bases, with 3 bases separating them. The CDR3 covers 11 residues.

V is TRBV3-1 (or the pseudogene TRBV3-2) and J is TRBJ1-2; D call uncertain. Trimming cost V 7 bases and J 2 bases, with 11 bases left between them. The CDR3 spans 13 residues. The germline V gene encodes CDR1 LGHDT and CDR2 YNNKEL (reference sequence). The CDR3 DNA follows: TGTGCCAGCACAGCAGCTCGGAACTATGGCTACACCTTC. It specifies CASTAARNYGYTF.